The 21 T cell receptor beta chains below come from one sample, sequenced in a study of PD-1 blockade in classical Hodgkin lymphoma. The time point: cycle 4 day 1 (C4D1), after six to seven weeks of nivolumab. All patients experienced relapse after autologous stem cell transplantation, and brentuximab vedotin exposure was variable. TCRdb's table, derived via immunoSEQ multiplex PCR, lists solely in-frame clones and lacks some. This table has about 28,000 clones, about 80% appearing once. The source material was peripheral blood mononuclear cells (PBMCs), sampled before the fourth cycle of nivolumab. The receptors originated from a human donor with classical Hodgkin lymphoma.

This chain joins TRBV2 and TRBJ1-1; D is uncertain. Germline CDR1 reads SNHLY; CDR2 reads FYNNEI. This CDR3 has 13 residues. The V end lost 3 bases, the J end lost 5 bases, and 10 bases lay between the germline ends. CDR3 nucleotides: TGTGCCAGCAGTGATGCGGGTAATACTGAAGCTTTCTTT. This gives the protein CASSDAGNTEAFF.

This clone showed up just once. The genes are TRBV6-5 and TRBJ1-2, with 11 bases aligning to TRBD1. V lost 8 bases to trimming and J lost 0 bases; unmatched junction nucleotides: 5. This CDR3 has 15 residues. CDR1 and CDR2 from the germline V gene are MNHEY and SVGAGI. The CDR3 loop reads CASGGTGGPNYGYTF. As DNA, the CDR3 is TGTGCCAGCGGGGGGACAGGGGGTCCTAACTATGGCTACACCTTC.

The V gene is TRBV6-1, the J gene TRBJ2-3; 9 bases map to TRBD2. Germline V CDR1 and CDR2: MNHNS, SASEGT. Losses at the gene ends were 1 base for V and 3 bases for J; bases not matched to a gene: 2. This CDR3 comprises 15 residues. CDR3 in amino acids: CASSEVSGRTDTQYF. In DNA form, the CDR3 reads TGTGCCAGCAGTGAAGTCAGCGGGAGGACAGATACGCAGTATTTT.

The chain carries TRBV18 and TRBJ2-5, with 9 bases that match TRBD1. Germline trimming cut 4 bases from V and 4 bases from J; bases unmatched to any gene: 7. Germline loops: CDR1 KGHSH, CDR2 LQKENI. The CDR3 runs to 15 residues. In DNA form, the CDR3 reads TGTGCCAGCTCACTAAGGACAGGGGTTGTAGAGACCCAGTACTTC. This encodes CASSLRTGVVETQYF.

The V gene is TRBV13, the J gene TRBJ2-3; D gene unclear. CDR1 is PRHDT and CDR2 is FYEKMQ in the germline V gene (reference sequence). The CDR3 runs 13 residues. The V gene lost 2 bases and the J gene lost 2 bases, with 5 bases spanning the gap. CDR3 coding DNA: TGTGCCAGCAGCTTAAGCGACACAGATACGCAGTATTTT. Translated: CASSLSDTDTQYF.

The chain is built from TRBV10-3 and TRBJ2-7; D might be TRBD1 or TRBD2, each matching 5 bases. Germline V gene lookup returns CDR1 ENHRY and CDR2 SYGVKD. With 0 bases removed from V and 0 bases from J, the gap between germline ends came to 9 bases. The CDR3 is made up of 15 amino acids. Here the CDR3 DNA reads TGTGCCATCAGTGAGTCCGGGGACGGCTCCTACGAGCAGTACTTC. Its translation is CAISESGDGSYEQYF.

This chain joins TRBV6-1 and TRBJ1-4; tentative D call: TRBD1 (6 bases). This CDR3 is 16 amino acids long. V was shortened by 1 base and J by 4 bases, with 13 bases between the two germline ends. In germline, CDR1 is MNHNS, CDR2 SASEGT. DNA of the CDR3: TGTGCCAGCAGTGAAGTGATCGCAGGGGATAATGAAAAACTGTTTTTT. Protein: CASSEVIAGDNEKLFF.

The J gene is TRBJ2-7, the V gene TRBV5-1; perhaps TRBD1 as D (6 bases). This CDR3 is 13 amino acids long. The germline CDR1 and CDR2 sequences are SGHRS and YFSETQ. Deletions cut 4 bases from V and 2 bases from J, with 10 bases between. The CDR3 loop reads CASSKGQAYEQYF. The DNA for the CDR3 is TGCGCCAGCAGCAAGGGACAAGCCTACGAGCAGTACTTC.

This clone is large (0.1 to 1%) by share. This rearrangement joins TRBV30 to TRBJ1-5; D uncertain. V lost 5 bases and J lost 2, with 13 bases in between. Germline V lookup: CDR1 GTSNPN, CDR2 SVGIG (reference sequence). The length of the CDR3 is 14 residues. The CDR3 loop reads CAWGGEGGNQPQHF. CDR3 coding DNA: TGTGCCTGGGGTGGGGAAGGAGGCAATCAGCCCCAGCATTTT.

The rearrangement uses TRBV11-1 and TRBJ2-3, with TRBD2 matching over 10 bases. CDR1 and CDR2 (germline): SGHAT, FQDESV (reference sequence). The CDR3 consists of 15 residues. After removal of 3 bases from V and 4 bases from J, the junction contained 4 bases not matched to a gene. This CDR3 is CASSFSSGRSDTQYF. CDR3 DNA sequence: TGTGCCAGCAGCTTCTCTAGCGGGAGATCAGATACGCAGTATTTT.

The chain carries TRBV9 and TRBJ2-1; TRBD1 is a possible D gene (5 bases). The CDR3 contains 15 residues. Trimming shortened V by 0 bases and J by 4 bases, and 11 bases separated the two germline ends. Germline CDR1 reads SGDLS; CDR2 reads YYNGEE. The CDR3 coding sequence is TGTGCCAGCAGCGTAGCTGGGCAGGGATACAATGAGCAGTTCTTC. As protein: CASSVAGQGYNEQFF. The full variable domain, with the rest looked up from reference TRBV9 and TRBJ2-1, is DSGVTQTPKHLITATGQRVTLRCSPRSGDLSVYWYQQSLDQGLQFLIQYYNGEERAKGNILERFSAQQFPDLHSELNLSSLELGDSALYFCASSVAGQGYNEQFFGPGTRLTVL.

The genes are TRBV15 and TRBJ2-1; TRBD2 agrees at 8 bases. The CDR3 is made up of 16 amino acids. V trimming: 0 bases; J trimming: 8 bases; junction bases outside the gene matches: 9. Germline-derived CDR1 and CDR2 are LNHNV and YYDKDF (reference sequence). In DNA form, the CDR3 reads TGTGCCACCAGCAGAGATCCCATACAAGCGGGAGATGAGCAGTTCTTC. It encodes CATSRDPIQAGDEQFF.

This clone was detected only a few times. The chain is built from TRBV19 and TRBJ2-6; 8 nucleotides align to TRBD1. This CDR3 is 16 amino acids long. Germline CDR1 LNHDA, CDR2 SQIVND (reference sequence). V lost 5 bases to trimming and J lost 2 bases; unmatched junction nucleotides: 5. The CDR3 region is CASSSRTGTGANVLTF. The CDR3 nucleotides read TGTGCCAGTAGTTCGAGGACAGGGACTGGGGCCAACGTCCTGACTTTC.

As DNA, the CDR3 is TGTGCCAGCAGTGTAGCCGGGGTGGTTGCTGGGGAAAAACTGTTTTTT. This encodes CASSVAGVVAGEKLFF. The rearrangement joins TRBV6-1 to TRBJ1-4; no firm D call. Germline V CDR1 and CDR2: MNHNS, SASEGT. V lost 4 bases and J 8 bases, leaving 20 bases between the germline ends. This CDR3 contains 16 residues.

The V and J genes are TRBV19 and TRBJ2-3; no reliable D call. V was trimmed by 10 bases and J by 5 bases, leaving 10 bases between them. CDR1 is LNHDA and CDR2 is SQIVND in the germline V gene (reference sequence). This CDR3 contains 11 residues. The CDR3 reads CATNPGDTQYF. The CDR3 nucleotides read TGTGCCACTAACCCCGGAGATACGCAGTATTTT.

J is TRBJ2-3 and V is TRBV6-5; no definite D call. CDR3 length equals 14 residues. V was trimmed by 2 bases and J by 2 bases, leaving 8 bases between them. CDR1 is MNHEY and CDR2 is SVGAGI in the germline V gene. The CDR3 reads CASSYAEHTDTQYF. CDR3 nucleotide sequence: TGTGCCAGCAGTTACGCAGAACACACAGATACGCAGTATTTT.

This chain connects TRBV11-1 to TRBJ2-5; no clear D. V was trimmed by 4 bases and J by 2 bases, leaving 8 bases between them. CDR1 is SGHAT, CDR2 FQDESV, per germline (reference sequence). The CDR3 sequence is 13 residues long. CDR3 bases: TGTGCCAGCAGCTGGGCCAGACAAGAGACCCAGTACTTC. Protein sequence: CASSWARQETQYF. The full variable domain, in which reference TRBV11-1 and TRBJ2-5 provide the parts outside the CDR3, is EAEVAQSPRYKITEKSQAVAFWCDPISGHATLYWYRQILGQGPELLVQFQDESVVDDSQLPKDRFSAERLKGVDSTLKIQPAELGDSAMYLCASSWARQETQYFGPGTRLLVL.

This chain joins TRBV5-1 and TRBJ2-7; 9 nucleotides agree with TRBD1. CDR3 length equals 14 residues. V was pared by 7 bases and J by 6 bases, with 11 bases of the junction left unmatched. Germline CDR1 is SGHRS and CDR2 is YFSETQ. Here the CDR3 reads CASSSGQGFGEQYF. CDR3 bases: TGCGCCAGCTCCTCGGGACAGGGATTCGGCGAGCAGTACTTC.

This chain joins TRBV11-2 and TRBJ2-2; D gene ambiguous. V was cut by 1 base and J by 1 base, with 4 bases left in between. This CDR3 has 14 amino acids. Germline V gene data show CDR1 as SGHAT and CDR2 as FQNNGV. CDR3 region: CASSLGGNTGELFF. CDR3 bases: TGTGCCAGCAGCTTAGGAGGGAACACCGGGGAGCTGTTTTTT.

The V gene is TRBV30, the J gene TRBJ2-3; D possibly matches TRBD1 or TRBD2 (5 bases each). Trimming stripped 4 bases from V and 8 bases from J, with 10 bases between. Germline CDR1 and CDR2: GTSNPN and SVGIG (reference sequence). The CDR3 covers 11 residues. The CDR3 DNA reads TGTGCCTGGACCCGGGACCGTACGCAGTATTTT. It encodes CAWTRDRTQYF.

This clone was counted between two and nine times. The chain joins TRBV10-3 to TRBJ1-3, with 8 bases aligning to TRBD1. Germline trimming cut 6 bases from V and 0 bases from J; bases unmatched to any gene: 7. Germline V gives CDR1 ENHRY, CDR2 SYGVKD. CDR3 length: 16 residues. In DNA form, the CDR3 reads TGTGCCATCAGGGGGACAGGACCTCTCTCTGGAAACACCATATATTTT. The encoded protein is CAIRGTGPLSGNTIYF.